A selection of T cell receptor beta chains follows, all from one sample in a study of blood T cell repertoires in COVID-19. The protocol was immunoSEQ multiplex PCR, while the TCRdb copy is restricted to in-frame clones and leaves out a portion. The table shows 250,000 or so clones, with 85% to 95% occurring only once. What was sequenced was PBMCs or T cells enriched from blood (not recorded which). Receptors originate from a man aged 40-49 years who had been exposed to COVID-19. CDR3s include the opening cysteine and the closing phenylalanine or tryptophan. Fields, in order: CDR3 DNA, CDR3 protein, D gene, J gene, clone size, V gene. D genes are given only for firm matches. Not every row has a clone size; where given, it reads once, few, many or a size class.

CDR3nt: TGTGCCAGCAGCTTTTGGTCTAGCGGGAGTAACGAGCAGTACTTC
CDR3aa: CASSFWSSGSNEQYF
d_gene: TRBD2
j_gene: TRBJ2-7
abundance: -
v_gene: TRBV5-5

CDR3nt: TGTGCCAGCAGTTTAGGGGGCAGGTTAAGTTATGGCTACACCTTC
CDR3aa: CASSLGGRLSYGYTF
d_gene: -
j_gene: TRBJ1-2
abundance: -
v_gene: TRBV27

CDR3nt: TGTGCCAGCAGCCTACAGGGCGGGCACACCGGGGAGCTGTTTTTT
CDR3aa: CASSLQGGHTGELFF
d_gene: -
j_gene: TRBJ2-2
abundance: -
v_gene: TRBV14

CDR3nt: TGTGCCAGCCAAGGAGGGAGCAATCAGCCCCAGCATTTT
CDR3aa: CASQGGSNQPQHF
d_gene: -
j_gene: TRBJ1-5
abundance: -
v_gene: TRBV12-3/TRBV12-4

CDR3nt: TGTGCCAGCAGCTTCGGGGGGAAGGGCACTGAAGCTTTCTTT
CDR3aa: CASSFGGKGTEAFF
d_gene: -
j_gene: TRBJ1-1
abundance: -
v_gene: TRBV5-5

CDR3nt: TGTGCCAGTAGCCGTCCGACAGGGGGATATTCACCCCTCCACTTT
CDR3aa: CASSRPTGGYSPLHF
d_gene: TRBD1
j_gene: TRBJ1-6
abundance: -
v_gene: TRBV19

CDR3nt: TGTGCCAGCAGCTTAGATTACCGGCAGGGGGGAGGAAAGACCCAGTACTTC
CDR3aa: CASSLDYRQGGGKTQYF
d_gene: -
j_gene: TRBJ2-5
abundance: once
v_gene: TRBV11-2

CDR3nt: TGTGCCAGCAGTTTCCAGGGGGATACGCAGTATTTT
CDR3aa: CASSFQGDTQYF
d_gene: -
j_gene: TRBJ2-3
abundance: -
v_gene: TRBV6-1

CDR3nt: TGTGCCACCAGTGATCCGAGCGGGATTTGGAATGAGCAGTTCTTC
CDR3aa: CATSDPSGIWNEQFF
d_gene: TRBD2
j_gene: TRBJ2-1
abundance: -
v_gene: TRBV24-1

CDR3nt: TGTGCCAGTACCTTGGGGGGAGCGGTAGATACGCAGTATTTT
CDR3aa: CASTLGGAVDTQYF
d_gene: -
j_gene: TRBJ2-3
abundance: once
v_gene: TRBV19

CDR3nt: TGTGCCTGGAGTGGGGCGGGAGGGCCCGCCGGGGAGCTGTTTTTT
CDR3aa: CAWSGAGGPAGELFF
d_gene: TRBD2
j_gene: TRBJ2-2
abundance: -
v_gene: TRBV30

CDR3nt: TGTGCCAGCAGTTTAGGGGGCGGGCAGATCTACGAGCAGTACTTC
CDR3aa: CASSLGGGQIYEQYF
d_gene: -
j_gene: TRBJ2-7
abundance: -
v_gene: TRBV27

CDR3nt: TGTGCCACCAGTGATTCACCAGACAGGGAAGGCTACACCTTC
CDR3aa: CATSDSPDREGYTF
d_gene: TRBD1
j_gene: TRBJ1-2
abundance: -
v_gene: TRBV24-1

CDR3nt: TGTGCCAGCAGTGGTGGCCTACTAGCGGGACTATTGGGCAATGAGCAGTTCTTC
CDR3aa: CASSGGLLAGLLGNEQFF
d_gene: TRBD2
j_gene: TRBJ2-1
abundance: -
v_gene: TRBV6-1

CDR3nt: TGTGCCAGCAGCTCGACCTCAGCAGGCGAGCAGTACTTC
CDR3aa: CASSSTSAGEQYF
d_gene: -
j_gene: TRBJ2-7
abundance: -
v_gene: TRBV7-2

CDR3nt: TGTGCCATCAGTGAGTCGGCTAGCGGGAGACCTGCCGGGTACTTC
CDR3aa: CAISESASGRPAGYF
d_gene: TRBD2
j_gene: TRBJ2-7
abundance: -
v_gene: TRBV10-3

CDR3nt: TGTGCCAGCAGGAGACAGGGTCCCGGAAACACCATATATTTT
CDR3aa: CASRRQGPGNTIYF
d_gene: TRBD1
j_gene: TRBJ1-3
abundance: -
v_gene: TRBV11-3

CDR3nt: TGTGCCAGCAGCCGACTAACAGGGGCCTCCTACGAGCAGTACTTC
CDR3aa: CASSRLTGASYEQYF
d_gene: TRBD1
j_gene: TRBJ2-7
abundance: -
v_gene: TRBV27

CDR3nt: TGTGCCTGGAGTAGGGGGCTAGAACAGCCCCAGCATTTT
CDR3aa: CAWSRGLEQPQHF
d_gene: TRBD1
j_gene: TRBJ1-5
abundance: -
v_gene: TRBV30

CDR3nt: TGTGCCTGGATCGGACAGCCGAACACTGAAGCTTTCTTT
CDR3aa: CAWIGQPNTEAFF
d_gene: -
j_gene: TRBJ1-1
abundance: -
v_gene: TRBV30

CDR3nt: TGTGCCAGCAGTGATCTGGGGGGAGGGATAGACGAGCAGTACTTC
CDR3aa: CASSDLGGGIDEQYF
d_gene: TRBD2
j_gene: TRBJ2-7
abundance: -
v_gene: TRBV25-1

CDR3nt: TGTGCCAGTAGTATACGAGGGTTCGATGGCTACACCTTC
CDR3aa: CASSIRGFDGYTF
d_gene: -
j_gene: TRBJ1-2
abundance: -
v_gene: TRBV19

CDR3nt: TGTGCCAGCAGCTTAGGGCAGGCGATTACCTACGAGCAGTACTTC
CDR3aa: CASSLGQAITYEQYF
d_gene: -
j_gene: TRBJ2-7
abundance: -
v_gene: TRBV7-9

CDR3nt: TGTGCCACCCGGACAGGGTCTGGAAACACCATATATTTT
CDR3aa: CATRTGSGNTIYF
d_gene: TRBD1
j_gene: TRBJ1-3
abundance: few
v_gene: TRBV2

CDR3nt: TGTGCCAGCAGCTTTTCAGGCACCGGGGAGCTGTTTTTT
CDR3aa: CASSFSGTGELFF
d_gene: -
j_gene: TRBJ2-2
abundance: -
v_gene: TRBV7-9

CDR3nt: TGTGCCAGCAGTTTGGAGGGCCGGGAGCTGTTTTTT
CDR3aa: CASSLEGRELFF
d_gene: -
j_gene: TRBJ2-2
abundance: -
v_gene: TRBV28

CDR3nt: TGTGCCAGCGCTGCCCGCCTCGGGAGCTCCTACAATGAGCAGTTCTTC
CDR3aa: CASAARLGSSYNEQFF
d_gene: -
j_gene: TRBJ2-1
abundance: -
v_gene: TRBV7-3

CDR3nt: TGTGCCAGCAGTGAATTGGGAGCGCTGAGCTCCTACAATGAGCAGTTCTTC
CDR3aa: CASSELGALSSYNEQFF
d_gene: -
j_gene: TRBJ2-1
abundance: -
v_gene: TRBV25-1

CDR3nt: TGCGCCAGCAGCTTGACATGGAAAGGTAGCGGGGCCCAGCATTTT
CDR3aa: CASSLTWKGSGAQHF
d_gene: -
j_gene: TRBJ1-5
abundance: -
v_gene: TRBV5-1

CDR3nt: TGTGCCAGCAGTCGAGTTACCGGGACAGACTACAATGAGCAGTTCTTC
CDR3aa: CASSRVTGTDYNEQFF
d_gene: TRBD1
j_gene: TRBJ2-1
abundance: -
v_gene: TRBV28

CDR3nt: TGCGCCAGCAGCTTCGACAACGGGACAGAAGACTATGGCTACACCTTC
CDR3aa: CASSFDNGTEDYGYTF
d_gene: TRBD1
j_gene: TRBJ1-2
abundance: -
v_gene: TRBV5-1

CDR3nt: TGCGCCAGCAGCTTGACAATCGGAAACACCATATATTTT
CDR3aa: CASSLTIGNTIYF
d_gene: -
j_gene: TRBJ1-3
abundance: -
v_gene: TRBV5-1

CDR3nt: TGTGCCAGCAGCTCCCACAGGGACGAGCAGTACTTC
CDR3aa: CASSSHRDEQYF
d_gene: -
j_gene: TRBJ2-7
abundance: -
v_gene: TRBV28

CDR3nt: TGTGCCAGTAGTATGGTTCCGGGGACCATATATTTT
CDR3aa: CASSMVPGTIYF
d_gene: -
j_gene: TRBJ1-3
abundance: -
v_gene: TRBV19

CDR3nt: TGTGCCAGCAGTTGGACAGGGTCCGAGACCCAGTACTTC
CDR3aa: CASSWTGSETQYF
d_gene: TRBD1
j_gene: TRBJ2-5
abundance: -
v_gene: TRBV28

CDR3nt: TGTGCCAGCAGCTTGATAGCGGGAGCGGGTCGCGAGCAGTACTTC
CDR3aa: CASSLIAGAGREQYF
d_gene: TRBD2
j_gene: TRBJ2-7
abundance: -
v_gene: TRBV7-2

CDR3nt: TGTGCCAGTAGTCCTGTGCTAGCGGGATTTTCCGAGCAGTACTTC
CDR3aa: CASSPVLAGFSEQYF
d_gene: TRBD2
j_gene: TRBJ2-7
abundance: -
v_gene: TRBV19

CDR3nt: TGTGCCAGCTGCGATAGCAATCAGCCCCAGCATTTT
CDR3aa: CASCDSNQPQHF
d_gene: -
j_gene: TRBJ1-5
abundance: few
v_gene: TRBV28

CDR3nt: TGTGCCAGCAGCCCCACAGGGTCGGGCGAGCAGTACTTC
CDR3aa: CASSPTGSGEQYF
d_gene: -
j_gene: TRBJ2-7
abundance: -
v_gene: TRBV7-9

CDR3nt: TGTGCCACCAGTGATTCGCGACAGGGGACTAACACTGAAGCTTTCTTT
CDR3aa: CATSDSRQGTNTEAFF
d_gene: TRBD1
j_gene: TRBJ1-1
abundance: -
v_gene: TRBV24-1

CDR3nt: TGTGCCAGTAGTGTAATAGTCAGTGGAGGGAATGAAAAACTGTTTTTT
CDR3aa: CASSVIVSGGNEKLFF
d_gene: -
j_gene: TRBJ1-4
abundance: -
v_gene: TRBV19

CDR3nt: TGTGCCACCAGTGATTACCGGGACAGCCAAGGGAATACGCAGTATTTT
CDR3aa: CATSDYRDSQGNTQYF
d_gene: TRBD1
j_gene: TRBJ2-3
abundance: -
v_gene: TRBV24-1

CDR3nt: TGCGCCAGCAGCGCGACTAGCGGGAGTTCCTACAATGAGCAGTTCTTC
CDR3aa: CASSATSGSSYNEQFF
d_gene: TRBD2
j_gene: TRBJ2-1
abundance: -
v_gene: TRBV5-1

CDR3nt: TGTGCCACCAGCAGAGTGAGGGACAGACCTCTTGGAAACACCATATATTTT
CDR3aa: CATSRVRDRPLGNTIYF
d_gene: TRBD1
j_gene: TRBJ1-3
abundance: -
v_gene: TRBV15

CDR3nt: TGTGCCAGCAGTTTAGAGGGACTAGCGGGAGGTGGGGCCAACGTCCTGACTTTC
CDR3aa: CASSLEGLAGGGANVLTF
d_gene: TRBD2
j_gene: TRBJ2-6
abundance: -
v_gene: TRBV28

CDR3nt: TGTGCCAGCAGTAACAGTGGCCACGAGCAGTACTTC
CDR3aa: CASSNSGHEQYF
d_gene: -
j_gene: TRBJ2-7
abundance: -
v_gene: TRBV28